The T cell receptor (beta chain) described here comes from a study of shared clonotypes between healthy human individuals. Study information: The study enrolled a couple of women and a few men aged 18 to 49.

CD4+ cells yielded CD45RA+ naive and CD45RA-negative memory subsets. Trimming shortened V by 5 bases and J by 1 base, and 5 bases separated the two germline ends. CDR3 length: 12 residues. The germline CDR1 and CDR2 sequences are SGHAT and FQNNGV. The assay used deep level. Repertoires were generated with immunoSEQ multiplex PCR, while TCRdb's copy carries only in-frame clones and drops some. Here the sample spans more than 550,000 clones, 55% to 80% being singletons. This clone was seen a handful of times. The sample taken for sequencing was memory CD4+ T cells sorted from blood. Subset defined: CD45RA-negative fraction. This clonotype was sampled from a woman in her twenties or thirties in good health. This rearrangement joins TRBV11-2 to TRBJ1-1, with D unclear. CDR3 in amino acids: CASSTQNTEAFF. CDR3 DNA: TGTGCCAGCAGCACACAGAACACTGAAGCTTTCTTT. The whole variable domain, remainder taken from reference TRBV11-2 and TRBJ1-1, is EAGVAQSPRYKIIEKRQSVAFWCNPISGHATLYWYQQILGQGPKLLIQFQNNGVVDDSQLPKDRFSAERLKGVDSTLKIQPAKLEDSAVYLCASSTQNTEAFFGQGTRLTVV.